These 29 T cell receptor beta chains came from one sample sequenced in a study of response to subunit inactivated influenza vaccine listed by TCRdb under 2018. The library was prepared using RT-PCR. TCRdb records Illumina HiSeq 2500 as the sequencer. The public reads were quality trimmed at Q25 with fastp and then assembled into clones with MiXCR by TCRdb, keeping productive beta chains. Rows are combined by CDR3 protein, so each entry shows the most common genes and DNA. For this sample the table gives approximately 170,000 distinct CDR3 sequences, of which about 12% were detected only once. In total, the top ten clones hold 25% to 30% of the sample. This sample also appeared in a second study, on T cells expressing NK-cell markers. As noted in the second study: TCR beta cDNA libraries were prepared using 5'RACE template switching, which introduced a universal primer site and unique molecular identifiers.

The sample in question was CD8+ T cells sorted from PBMCs, obtained 11 to 12 days after vaccination. The origin of the receptors is a man over 45 who received an inactivated influenza vaccine. Donor details come from another sample of the same person, matched by shared clones.

The chain recombines TRBV27 with TRBJ2-1; D uncertain. V was pared by 1 base and J by 0 bases, with 13 bases between. The CDR3 contains 17 residues. Germline values: CDR1 MNHEY, CDR2 SMNVEV (reference sequence). The CDR3 nucleotides are TGTGCCAGCAGTTTATGGGGAACATTGAGCTCCTACAATGAGCAGTTCTTC. It translates to CASSLWGTLSSYNEQFF.

The sample holds a few counts of this clonotype. The chain is built from TRBV27 and TRBJ2-2; perhaps TRBD2 as D (6 bases). The CDR3 is 15 amino acids. With 1 base removed from V and 7 bases from J, the gap between germline ends came to 13 bases. The germline gives CDR1 MNHEY, CDR2 SMNVEV (reference sequence). The CDR3 reads CASSLWSPGGGELFF. As DNA, the CDR3 is TGTGCCAGCAGTTTATGGAGCCCCGGGGGCGGGGAGCTGTTTTTT.

The J gene is TRBJ2-2, the V gene TRBV4-2, with D unclear. The CDR3 consists of 13 residues. Germline-derived CDR1 and CDR2 are LGHNA and YNFKEQ. V gave up 0 bases and J gave up 6 bases, with 5 bases separating them. The chain's CDR3 is CASSQDNPGELFF. The CDR3 DNA is TGTGCCAGCAGCCAAGATAACCCCGGGGAGCTGTTTTTT.

This clonotype was counted a few times. This chain links TRBV27 with TRBJ2-3; 8 bases fit TRBD1. This CDR3 region has 14 residues. Trimming cost V 5 bases and J 4 bases; bases outside gene matches: 5. Germline loops: CDR1 MNHEY, CDR2 SMNVEV (reference sequence). Written as DNA, the CDR3 is TGTGCCAGCAGTCCGACAGGGGATCCAGATACGCAGTATTTT. Translation gives CASSPTGDPDTQYF.

This clonotype was found a few times. The chain has TRBV6-5 and TRBJ1-5; no reliable D call. The CDR3 is 17 residues long. Germline V gene sequence: CDR1 MNHEY, CDR2 SVGAGI. V dropped 0 bases and J dropped 1 base, with 13 bases sitting between them. Here the CDR3 reads CASSYSPFVQSNQPQHF. Here the CDR3 DNA reads TGTGCCAGCAGTTACTCGCCCTTCGTACAGAGCAATCAGCCCCAGCATTTT.

Only a few counts were recorded for this clonotype. V gene TRBV7-9 combines with J gene TRBJ2-3, with TRBD2 matching 7 bases. V gave up 5 bases and J gave up 6 bases; unmatched junction bases: 17. The germline V gene encodes CDR1 SEHNR and CDR2 FQNEAQ (reference sequence). The CDR3 is 17 amino acids. The CDR3 nucleotides read TGTGCCAGCAGCGCACCTATTAGCGGGCCCTCTTTCGATACGCAGTATTTT. This codes for CASSAPISGPSFDTQYF.

The chain links TRBV2 to TRBJ2-3; the match to TRBD2 covers 9 bases. The CDR3 is made up of 14 amino acids. The germline gives CDR1 SNHLY, CDR2 FYNNEI. Unmatched junction bases numbered 10, after V lost 10 bases and J lost 5 bases. The CDR3 loop reads CAMKSGGPGDTQYF. CDR3 bases: TGTGCCATGAAGAGCGGGGGGCCGGGAGATACGCAGTATTTT. The full variable domain, completed using reference TRBV2 and TRBJ2-3, is EPEVTQTPSHQVTQMGQEVILRCVPISNHLYFYWYRQILGQKVEFLVSFYNNEISEKSEIFDDQFSVERPDGSNFTLKIRSTKLEDSAMYFCAMKSGGPGDTQYFGPGTRLTVL.

This sequence joins TRBV7-9 and TRBJ2-3, with 10 bases aligning to TRBD1. V was clipped by 5 bases and J by 2 bases; unmatched bases: 7. The CDR3 totals 16 residues. Germline-derived CDR1 and CDR2 are SEHNR and FQNEAQ (reference sequence). The CDR3 bases are TGTGCCAGCAGCCCATGGGGACAGGGGTCCACAGATACGCAGTATTTT. This gives the protein CASSPWGQGSTDTQYF.

The CDR3 DNA reads as TGTGCCAGCAGCCAAGATTGGCTCGACACAGATACGCAGTATTTT. It is translated as CASSQDWLDTDTQYF. The chain links TRBV14 to TRBJ2-3; no firm D call. This CDR3 contains 15 residues. CDR1 and CDR2 from the germline V gene are SGHDN and FVKESK. V was cut by 0 bases and J by 2 bases, with 9 bases left in between.

This clonotype occurred a few times. The chain carries TRBV4-3 and TRBJ2-7; TRBD2 matches at 8 bases. CDR3 length: 15 amino acids. V lost 0 bases and J lost 5; bases outside the gene matches: 6. The germline CDR1 and CDR2 sequences are LGHNA and YSLEER. CDR3 sequence reads: CASSQERGGMDEQYF. CDR3 DNA sequence: TGCGCCAGCAGCCAAGAACGGGGGGGAATGGACGAGCAGTACTTC.

This clonotype has just a few counts. The chain is built from TRBV28 and TRBJ1-2; possible D gene TRBD1, 5 bases. The CDR3 has 15 amino acids. V lost 3 bases to trimming and J lost 0 bases, with 11 bases between them. The V gene's germline CDR1 is MDHEN and CDR2 SYDVKM. CDR3 bases: TGTGCCAGCAGTTTTTCGGGGCTTTCTAACTATGGCTACACCTTC. Its translation: CASSFSGLSNYGYTF.

The chain uses TRBV10-1 and TRBJ2-3; tentatively, D is TRBD2 (7 bases). The CDR3 has 13 residues. Germline lookup yields CDR1 WNHNN and CDR2 SYGVQD (reference sequence). Trimming cost V 6 bases and J 11 bases, with 18 bases left between them. CDR3 region: CASRWDTPGGQYF. The CDR3, as DNA: TGCGCCAGCAGGTGGGACACCCCGGGGGGGCAGTATTTT.

This clonotype was counted only a few times. This chain joins TRBV7-2 and TRBJ1-1, with TRBD1 matching over 11 bases. V lost 4 bases to trimming and J lost 1 base; unmatched junction nucleotides: 5. The length of the CDR3 is 16 residues. In germline, CDR1 is SGHTA, CDR2 FQGNSA. CDR3 sequence (DNA): TGTGCCAGCAGCTCCCTTGGACAGGGGGCGAACACTGAAGCTTTCTTT. Amino acid sequence: CASSSLGQGANTEAFF.

There are a few counts of this clonotype. The V call is TRBV9, the J call TRBJ2-7; D remains unclear. The CDR3 has 14 residues. V gave up 0 bases and J gave up 0 bases, with 7 bases separating them. Per germline, CDR1 SGDLS and CDR2 YYNGEE. The CDR3 loop reads CASSVGLSSYEQYF. The CDR3 DNA reads as TGTGCCAGCAGCGTAGGATTAAGCTCCTACGAGCAGTACTTC.

The chain links TRBV7-6 to TRBJ2-1, with D possibly matching TRBD2 (7 bases). Trimming stripped 3 bases from V and 8 bases from J, with 8 bases between. The CDR3 length is 12 residues. Germline CDR1 and CDR2: SGHVS and FNYEAQ. The CDR3 is CASSFGGHEQFF. The CDR3 DNA sequence: TGTGCCAGCAGCTTCGGGGGGCATGAGCAGTTCTTC.

The chain combines TRBV10-3 with TRBJ2-7, with 7 bases that match TRBD1. The CDR3 extends over 14 amino acids. Trimming cost V 4 bases and J 4 bases; bases outside gene matches: 7. The germline V gene has CDR1 ENHRY and CDR2 SYGVKD. The CDR3 region has the DNA TGTGCCATCAGTGGGCCGGTGGGACAGTACGAGCAGTACTTC. It translates to CAISGPVGQYEQYF.

The table lists this clonotype with a few counts. The CDR3: CASKFLGQGSYEQYF. Here the CDR3 DNA reads TGTGCCAGCAAGTTTTTGGGACAGGGTTCCTACGAGCAGTACTTC. This rearrangement joins TRBV27 to TRBJ2-7, with 9 bases that match TRBD1. Germline V gene data show CDR1 as MNHEY and CDR2 as SMNVEV (reference sequence). V lost 7 bases to trimming and J lost 1 base; unmatched junction nucleotides: 8. The CDR3 spans 15 residues.

The chain recombines TRBV7-2 with TRBJ1-5, with TRBD1 matching 7 bases. J lost 1 base, V lost 5 bases, and 11 bases had no gene match. The CDR3 consists of 17 residues. CDR1 SGHTA and CDR2 FQGNSA come from the germline V gene. Written as DNA, the CDR3 is TGTGCCAGCAGCCAGGGACAGCCGGTTGGAAGCAATCAGCCCCAGCATTTT. Protein sequence: CASSQGQPVGSNQPQHF.

This chain joins TRBV7-9 and TRBJ2-7, with D maybe TRBD2 (5 bases). CDR1 is SEHNR and CDR2 is FQNEAQ in the germline V gene (reference sequence). The CDR3 contains 14 residues. V gave up 4 bases and J gave up 0 bases, with 10 bases separating them. CDR3 bases: TGTGCCAGCAGCTCGGGGAGAGCCTCCTACGAGCAGTACTTC. It is translated as CASSSGRASYEQYF.

This clonotype was recorded many times. This rearrangement joins TRBV28 to TRBJ1-6, with 7 bases lining up with TRBD1. Germline V CDR1 and CDR2: MDHEN, SYDVKM. The CDR3 is 16 amino acids. V shed 3 bases and J 4 bases; nucleotides not matched to a gene: 6. CDR3 DNA sequence: TGTGCCAGCAGTTTCACCGGGACAGCATATAATTCACCCCTCCACTTT. It codes for CASSFTGTAYNSPLHF. The full variable domain, with the rest looked up from reference TRBV28 and TRBJ1-6, is DVKVTQSSRYLVKRTGEKVFLECVQDMDHENMFWYRQDPGLGLRLIYFSYDVKMKEKGDIPEGYSVSREKKERFSLILESASTNQTSMYLCASSFTGTAYNSPLHFGNGTRLTVT.

This clonotype was seen only a few times. The gene calls are TRBV4-3 and TRBJ2-1; D is uncertain. Trimming removed 3 bases at V and 0 bases at J, with 9 bases between. CDR1 is LGHNA, CDR2 YSLEER, per germline. The CDR3 runs 15 residues. The CDR3 nucleotides are TGCGCCAGCAGCCACTATTTGAGCTCCTACAATGAGCAGTTCTTC. As protein: CASSHYLSSYNEQFF.

The genes are TRBV4-1 and TRBJ1-3; D may be TRBD1 (5 bases). The CDR3 consists of 15 residues. Germline V gene lookup returns CDR1 MGHRA and CDR2 YSYEKL. V was clipped by 5 bases and J by 0 bases, with 11 bases between them. The CDR3 nucleotides are TGCGCCAGCAGCTTCGAAGGGACCTCTGGAAACACCATATATTTT. Translating it yields CASSFEGTSGNTIYF.

The chain recombines TRBV20-1 with TRBJ2-7, with D possibly matching TRBD1 (6 bases). The germline CDR1 and CDR2 sequences are DFQATT and SNEGSKA (reference sequence). The CDR3 spans 14 residues. The germline V and J ends were trimmed by 5 bases and 2 bases, with 16 bases remaining between them. CDR3 region: CSAQNRDNPYEQYF. The DNA of the CDR3 is TGCAGTGCTCAAAACCGGGACAACCCCTACGAGCAGTACTTC.

This clonotype was detected many times. The chain carries TRBV29-1 and TRBJ2-1, with a possible D match to TRBD1 (6 bases). The germline V and J ends were trimmed by 4 bases and 1 base, with 11 bases remaining between them. Germline V gene sequence: CDR1 SQVTM, CDR2 ANQGSEA. CDR3 length: 14 residues. The CDR3 nucleotides are TGCAGCGTTGCGGGACATAGGTCCTACAATGAGCAGTTCTTC. Translation gives CSVAGHRSYNEQFF.

This chain connects TRBV7-6 to TRBJ1-5, with unresolved D. Looked up from germline, CDR1 is SGHVS and CDR2 is FNYEAQ. The CDR3 totals 14 residues. The V and J ends lost 1 base and 4 bases respectively, with 8 bases between them. The DNA of the CDR3 is TGTGCCAGCAGCTTAGACGGACTAAATCAGCCCCAGCATTTT. Its protein is CASSLDGLNQPQHF.

The gene calls are TRBV11-2 and TRBJ1-5, with D possibly being TRBD1 (5 bases). This CDR3 is 15 amino acids long. Germline V lookup: CDR1 SGHAT, CDR2 FQNNGV. The V end lost 4 bases, the J end lost 6 bases, and 16 bases lay between the germline ends. The CDR3 DNA sequence: TGTGCCAGCAGCTCACTACGGGGGTCGGGTCAGCCCCAGCATTTT. Translating gives CASSSLRGSGQPQHF.

The chain links TRBV27 to TRBJ2-2; TRBD2 matches 11 bases. CDR3 length: 16 residues. The germline V gene encodes CDR1 MNHEY and CDR2 SMNVEV (reference sequence). The junction had 4 bases not matched to a gene; V was cut back by 5 bases and J by 2 bases. The CDR3 coding sequence is TGTGCCAGCAGTATACTAGCGGGAGCCAACACCGGGGAGCTGTTTTTT. Amino acids: CASSILAGANTGELFF.

The gene calls are TRBV20-1 and TRBJ2-7, with a weak D call TRBD2 (5 bases). The germline gives CDR1 DFQATT, CDR2 SNEGSKA (reference sequence). The CDR3 is made up of 13 amino acids. Deletions cut 0 bases from V and 4 bases from J, with 10 bases between. The CDR3 DNA sequence: TGCAGTGCTAGAGATTATAGGAGGTACGAGCAGTACTTC. Translation gives CSARDYRRYEQYF.

This clonotype was seen a handful of times. V is TRBV5-1 and J is TRBJ1-1, with unresolved D. The CDR3 is 13 residues long. The V gene's germline CDR1 is SGHRS and CDR2 YFSETQ. The V end lost 4 bases, the J end lost 5 bases, and 12 bases lay between the germline ends. CDR3 amino acids: CASSLYVGTEAFF. CDR3 sequence (DNA): TGCGCCAGCAGCCTGTACGTGGGAACTGAAGCTTTCTTT.